This T cell receptor (beta chain) was documented in a study of blood T cells in healthy people across ages. V was trimmed by 4 bases and J by 0 bases, leaving 21 bases between them. This CDR3 region has 18 residues. CDR1 and CDR2 (germline): MNHEY, SVGAGI. Through a sample-barcoded 5' primer and a J-beta primer mix, a second PCR was run for roughly 7 to 11 cycles. TCRdb analysed the 5' RACE reads with MiXCR anew, one entry per CDR3 protein. In the table there are 1.5 million to 2 million distinct CDR3 sequences, about 28% of which are singletons. Overall study results and limits: A strong correlation between TCR beta diversity and naive T cell percentage was seen. Roughly linear age-related decline in beta diversity appeared, significant by age approximately 40. Long-lived donors exceeded aged donors in naive CD4+ cells and diversity.

Each donor gave approximately 9.5 milliliters of peripheral blood. About this clonotype itself: Its cognate antigen is unknown.

This receptor was identified in a woman aged 25-40 years in good health. The chain joins TRBV6-5 to TRBJ1-2; no firm D call. What was sequenced was blood. CDR3 residues: CASSSDPLLGAANYGYTF. The CDR3 region has the DNA TGTGCCAGCAGTTCCGACCCCCTTTTAGGAGCAGCTAACTATGGCTACACCTTC.